These 3 T cell receptor beta chains were sequenced from one sample in a study of beta chain features in type 1 diabetes. Reverse transcription of all isolated RNA meant that expressed TCRB transcripts were sequenced. Data came from immunoSEQ multiplex PCR; TCRdb stores just in-frame clones and leaves some out. The sample yields roughly 350,000 clones, roughly 11% seen once. Sample: naive CD4+ T cells from blood. Source of these receptors: a woman aged 25 to 39 in good health.

This chain connects TRBV28 to TRBJ2-5; D perhaps matches TRBD2 (6 bases). V was cut by 4 bases and J by 1 base, with 13 bases left in between. Germline loops: CDR1 MDHEN, CDR2 SYDVKM. This CDR3 comprises 15 residues. CDR3: CASSSQGGIQETQYF. The CDR3 nucleotides read TGTGCCAGCAGTTCCCAGGGCGGGATCCAAGAGACCCAGTACTTC.

A few counts support this clone. The gene calls are TRBV28 and TRBJ2-7; 11 bases map to TRBD2. This CDR3 is built from 13 residues. In germline, CDR1 is MDHEN, CDR2 SYDVKM. J was trimmed by 5 bases and V by 8 bases; bases with no gene match: 5. CDR3 in DNA: TGTGCCAGCCTACCTAGCGGGAGGCACGAGCAGTACTTC. Its translation is CASLPSGRHEQYF.

The table lists this clone with a few counts. One end of the junction fails to match germline, which may point to a read error. The chain has TRBV16 and TRBJ2-1, with 11 bases matching TRBD2. The CDR3 contains 15 residues. Germline-derived CDR1 and CDR2 are KGHSY and FQNENV. The CDR3 DNA follows: TGTGCCAGCGGCCAACTAGCGGGAGTAGGCAATGAGCAGTTCTTC. As protein: CASGQLAGVGNEQFF.